This note documents a single T cell receptor beta chain sequence. TCRdb keeps only in-frame clones here, not all; method: immunoSEQ multiplex PCR. In the table there are approximately 81,000 clones, roughly 91% of which are singletons. The nonmyeloablative bone marrow transplants came from related graft donors, with transient mixed chimerism. The sample originates from a study of Tregs in tolerant kidney transplant recipients. Trimming left V 5 bases short and J 4 bases short, with 14 bases between. CDR3 length: 15 residues. Per the germline V gene, CDR1 is LNHNV and CDR2 is YYDKDF (reference sequence).

This TCR was recovered from a human patient who received a combined kidney and bone marrow transplant. The graft donor may have given rise to some T cells. The rearrangement joins TRBV15 to TRBJ2-2; perhaps TRBD1 as D (6 bases). The sample was CD4+ T cells from blood (PBMCs), taken 24 months after the transplant. In nucleotides, the CDR3 is TGTGCCACCAGCGATGCCAGGGGAATCACCGGGGAGCTGTTTTTT. It specifies CATSDARGITGELFF.